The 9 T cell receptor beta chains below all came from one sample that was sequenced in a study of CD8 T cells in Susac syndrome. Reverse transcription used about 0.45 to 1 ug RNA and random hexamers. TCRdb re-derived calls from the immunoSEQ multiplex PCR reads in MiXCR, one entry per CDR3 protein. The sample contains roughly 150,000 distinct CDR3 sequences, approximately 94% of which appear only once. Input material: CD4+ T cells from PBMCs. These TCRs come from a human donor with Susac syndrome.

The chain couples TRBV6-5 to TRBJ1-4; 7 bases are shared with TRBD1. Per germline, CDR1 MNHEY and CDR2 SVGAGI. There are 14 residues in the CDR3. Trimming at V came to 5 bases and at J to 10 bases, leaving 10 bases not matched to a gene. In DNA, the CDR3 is TGTGCCAGCAGTAACGCCGACAGGGTCGGAAAACTGTTTTTT. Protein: CASSNADRVGKLFF.

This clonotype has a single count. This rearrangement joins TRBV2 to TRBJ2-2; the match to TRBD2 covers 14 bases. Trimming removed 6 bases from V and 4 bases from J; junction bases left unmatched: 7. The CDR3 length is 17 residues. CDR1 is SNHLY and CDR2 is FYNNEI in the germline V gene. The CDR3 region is CASRGTSGRPVTGELFF. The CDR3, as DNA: TGTGCCAGCAGGGGGACTAGCGGGAGACCGGTCACCGGGGAGCTGTTTTTT.

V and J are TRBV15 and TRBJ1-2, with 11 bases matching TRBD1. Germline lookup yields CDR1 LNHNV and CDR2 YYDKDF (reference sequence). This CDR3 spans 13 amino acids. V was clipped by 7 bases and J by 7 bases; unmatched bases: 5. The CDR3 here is CATTRDRGTGYTF. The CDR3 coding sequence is TGTGCCACCACCAGGGACAGGGGGACTGGCTACACCTTC.

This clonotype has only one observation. The CDR3, as DNA: TGCAGCGTTGTGGGCACAGGGGTGAACACCGGGGAGCTGTTTTTT. Amino acid sequence: CSVVGTGVNTGELFF. The chain has TRBV29-1 and TRBJ2-2; 7 nucleotides align to TRBD1. CDR3 length equals 15 residues. V lost 4 bases and J lost 1; bases outside the gene matches: 6. Per germline, CDR1 SQVTM and CDR2 ANQGSEA.

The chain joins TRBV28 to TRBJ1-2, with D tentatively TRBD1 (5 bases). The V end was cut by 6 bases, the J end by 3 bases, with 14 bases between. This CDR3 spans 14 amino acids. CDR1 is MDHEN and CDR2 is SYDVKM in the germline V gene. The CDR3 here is CASRPTGTDYGYTF. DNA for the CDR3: TGTGCCAGCAGACCGACTGGGACGGACTATGGCTACACCTTC.

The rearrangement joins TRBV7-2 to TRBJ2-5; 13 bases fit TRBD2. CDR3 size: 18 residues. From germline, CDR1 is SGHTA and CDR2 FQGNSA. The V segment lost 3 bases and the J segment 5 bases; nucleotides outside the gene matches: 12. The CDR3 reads CASSFPQRLAGGRETQYF. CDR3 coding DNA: TGTGCCAGCAGCTTCCCCCAAAGACTAGCGGGAGGCAGGGAGACCCAGTACTTC.

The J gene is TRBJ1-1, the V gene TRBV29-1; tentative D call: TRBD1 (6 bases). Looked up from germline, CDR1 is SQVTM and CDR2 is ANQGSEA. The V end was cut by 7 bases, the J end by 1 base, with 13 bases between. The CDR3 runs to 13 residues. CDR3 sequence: CSATWTANTEAFF. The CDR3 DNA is TGCAGCGCGACATGGACAGCGAACACTGAAGCTTTCTTT.

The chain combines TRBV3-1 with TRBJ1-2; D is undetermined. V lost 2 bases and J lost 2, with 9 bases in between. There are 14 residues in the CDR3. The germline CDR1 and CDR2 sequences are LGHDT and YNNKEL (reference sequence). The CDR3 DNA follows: TGTGCCAGCAGCCAACTCCTAGAAAACTATGGCTACACCTTC. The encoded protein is CASSQLLENYGYTF.

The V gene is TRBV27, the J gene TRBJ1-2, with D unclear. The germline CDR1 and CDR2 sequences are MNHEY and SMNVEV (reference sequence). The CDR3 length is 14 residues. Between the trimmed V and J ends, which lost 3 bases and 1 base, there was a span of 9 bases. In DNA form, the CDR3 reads TGTGCCAGCAGTTTGACATTCCTTAACTATGGCTACACCTTC. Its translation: CASSLTFLNYGYTF.